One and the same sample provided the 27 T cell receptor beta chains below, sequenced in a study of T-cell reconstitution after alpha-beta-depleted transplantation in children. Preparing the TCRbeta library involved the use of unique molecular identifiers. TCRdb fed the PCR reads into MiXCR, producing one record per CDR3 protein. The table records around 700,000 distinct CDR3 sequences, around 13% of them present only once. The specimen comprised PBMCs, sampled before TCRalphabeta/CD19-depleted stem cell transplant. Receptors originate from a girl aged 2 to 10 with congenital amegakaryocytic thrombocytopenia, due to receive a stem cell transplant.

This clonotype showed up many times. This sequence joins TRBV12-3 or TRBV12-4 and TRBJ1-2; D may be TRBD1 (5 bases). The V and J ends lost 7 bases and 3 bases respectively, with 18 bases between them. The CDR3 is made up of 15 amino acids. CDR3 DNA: TGTGCCAGCACTTTGGTGGGGGTCAGGCACTATGGCTACACCTTC. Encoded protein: CASTLVGVRHYGYTF.

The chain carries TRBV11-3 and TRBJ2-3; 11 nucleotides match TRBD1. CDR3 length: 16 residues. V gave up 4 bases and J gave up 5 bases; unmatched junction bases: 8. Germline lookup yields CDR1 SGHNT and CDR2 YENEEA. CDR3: CASSSPGQGVGDTQYF. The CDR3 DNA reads TGTGCCAGCAGCTCGCCGGGACAGGGGGTGGGAGATACGCAGTATTTT.

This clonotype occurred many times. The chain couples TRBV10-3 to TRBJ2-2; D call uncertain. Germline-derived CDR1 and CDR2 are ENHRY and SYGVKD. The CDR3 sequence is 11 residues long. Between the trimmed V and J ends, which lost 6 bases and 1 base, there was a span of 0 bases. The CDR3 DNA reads TGTGCCATCAGGAACACCGGGGAGCTGTTTTTT. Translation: CAIRNTGELFF.

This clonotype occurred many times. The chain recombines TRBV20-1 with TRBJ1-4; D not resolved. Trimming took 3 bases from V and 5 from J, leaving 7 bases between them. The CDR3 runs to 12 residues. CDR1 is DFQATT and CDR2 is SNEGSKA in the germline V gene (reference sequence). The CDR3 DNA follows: TGCAGTGCTAGCGGAGACAATGAAAAACTGTTTTTT. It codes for CSASGDNEKLFF.

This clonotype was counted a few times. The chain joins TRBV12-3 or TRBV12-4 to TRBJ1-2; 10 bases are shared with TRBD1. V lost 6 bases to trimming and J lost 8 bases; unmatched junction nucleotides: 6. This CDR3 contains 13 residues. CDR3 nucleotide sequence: TGTGCCAGCAGGCGGGACAGGGGAACGGGCTACACCTTC. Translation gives CASRRDRGTGYTF.

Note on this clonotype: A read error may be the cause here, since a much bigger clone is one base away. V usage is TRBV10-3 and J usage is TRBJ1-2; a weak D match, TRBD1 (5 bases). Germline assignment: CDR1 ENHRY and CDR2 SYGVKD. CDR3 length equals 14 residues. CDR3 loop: CAIKVGSGMYGYSF. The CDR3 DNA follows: TGTGCCATCAAAGTGGGTTCAGGGATGTATGGCTACTCCTTC.

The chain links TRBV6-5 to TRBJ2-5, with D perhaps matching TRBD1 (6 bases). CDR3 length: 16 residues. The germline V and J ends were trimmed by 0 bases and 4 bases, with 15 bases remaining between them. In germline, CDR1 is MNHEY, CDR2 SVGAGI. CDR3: CASSYSTQGVPETQYF. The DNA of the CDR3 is TGTGCCAGCAGTTACTCGACACAGGGAGTCCCAGAGACCCAGTACTTC.

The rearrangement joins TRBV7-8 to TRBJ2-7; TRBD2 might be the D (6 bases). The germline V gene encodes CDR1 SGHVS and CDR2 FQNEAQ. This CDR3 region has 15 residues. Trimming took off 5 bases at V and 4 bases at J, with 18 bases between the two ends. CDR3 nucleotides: TGTGCCAGCAGCCGAGGTGGGACTGGGCGGTACGAGCAGTACTTC. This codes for CASSRGGTGRYEQYF.

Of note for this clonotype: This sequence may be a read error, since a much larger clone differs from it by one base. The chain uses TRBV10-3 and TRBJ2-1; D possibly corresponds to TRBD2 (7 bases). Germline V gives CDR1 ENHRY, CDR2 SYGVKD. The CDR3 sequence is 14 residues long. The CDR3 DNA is TGTGCCATCGTGAGGGGGGAGGGCTACAATGAGCAGTCCTTC. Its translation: CAIVRGEGYNEQSF.

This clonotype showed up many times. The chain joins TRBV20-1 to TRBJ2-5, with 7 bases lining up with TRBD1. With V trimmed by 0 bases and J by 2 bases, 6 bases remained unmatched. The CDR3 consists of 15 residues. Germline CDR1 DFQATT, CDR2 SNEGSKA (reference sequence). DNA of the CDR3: TGCAGTGCTAGAGATTTACACAGGGGACAAGAGACCCAGTACTTC. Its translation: CSARDLHRGQETQYF.

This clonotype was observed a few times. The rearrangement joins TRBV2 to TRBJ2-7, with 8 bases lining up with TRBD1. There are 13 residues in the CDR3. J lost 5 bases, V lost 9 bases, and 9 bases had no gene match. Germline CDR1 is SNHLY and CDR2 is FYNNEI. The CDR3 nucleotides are TGTGCCAGTTGGACAGGGAGTGGCCACGAGCAGTACTTC. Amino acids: CASWTGSGHEQYF.

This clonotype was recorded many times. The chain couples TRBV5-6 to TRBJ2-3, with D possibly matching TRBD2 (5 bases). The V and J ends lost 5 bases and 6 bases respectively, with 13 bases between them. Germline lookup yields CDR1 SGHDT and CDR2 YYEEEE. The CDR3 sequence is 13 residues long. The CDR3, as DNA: TGTGCCAGCAGGGATGGAGGTTTGGATACGCAGTATTTT. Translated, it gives CASRDGGLDTQYF.

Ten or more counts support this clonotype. For the CDR3, the DNA is TGTGCCAGCAGCTTCAGAGTCTCTGGGGCCAACGTCCTGACTTTC. Protein product: CASSFRVSGANVLTF. This chain joins TRBV7-6 and TRBJ2-6, with D unresolved. The V end was cut by 3 bases, the J end by 0 bases, with 6 bases between. This CDR3 has 15 amino acids. Germline V gene lookup returns CDR1 SGHVS and CDR2 FNYEAQ.

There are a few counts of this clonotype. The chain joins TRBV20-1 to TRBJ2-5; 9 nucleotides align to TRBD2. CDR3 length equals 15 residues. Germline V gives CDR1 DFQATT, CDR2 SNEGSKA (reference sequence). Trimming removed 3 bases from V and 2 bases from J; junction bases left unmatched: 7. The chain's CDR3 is CSASRSLAGQETQYF. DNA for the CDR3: TGCAGTGCTAGTAGGTCGCTAGCGGGACAAGAGACCCAGTACTTC.

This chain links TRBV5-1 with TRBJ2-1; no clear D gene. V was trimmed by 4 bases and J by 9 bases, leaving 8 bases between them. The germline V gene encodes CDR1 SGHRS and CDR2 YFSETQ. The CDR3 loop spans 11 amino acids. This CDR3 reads CASSRAAEQFF. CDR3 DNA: TGCGCCAGCAGCCGAGCAGCTGAGCAGTTCTTC.

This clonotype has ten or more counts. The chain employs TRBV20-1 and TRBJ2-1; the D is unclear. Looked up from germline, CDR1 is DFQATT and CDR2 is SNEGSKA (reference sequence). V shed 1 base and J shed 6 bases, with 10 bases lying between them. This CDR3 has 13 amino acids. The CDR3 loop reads CSARVTTVNEQFF. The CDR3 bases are TGCAGTGCTAGAGTGACGACCGTCAATGAGCAGTTCTTC.

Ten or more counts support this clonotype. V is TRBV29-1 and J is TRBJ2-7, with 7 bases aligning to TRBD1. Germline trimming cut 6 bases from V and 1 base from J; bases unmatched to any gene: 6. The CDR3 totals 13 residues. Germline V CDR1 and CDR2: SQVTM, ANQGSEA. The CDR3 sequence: CSVRDRLSYEQYF. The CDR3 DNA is TGCAGCGTCCGGGACAGATTATCCTACGAGCAGTACTTC.

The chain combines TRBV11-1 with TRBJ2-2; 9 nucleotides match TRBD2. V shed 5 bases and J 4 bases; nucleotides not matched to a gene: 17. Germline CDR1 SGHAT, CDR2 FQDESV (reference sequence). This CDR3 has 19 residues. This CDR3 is CASSGTMGLADVRTGELFF. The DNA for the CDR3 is TGTGCCAGCAGCGGAACGATGGGACTAGCAGACGTCCGCACCGGGGAGCTGTTTTTT.

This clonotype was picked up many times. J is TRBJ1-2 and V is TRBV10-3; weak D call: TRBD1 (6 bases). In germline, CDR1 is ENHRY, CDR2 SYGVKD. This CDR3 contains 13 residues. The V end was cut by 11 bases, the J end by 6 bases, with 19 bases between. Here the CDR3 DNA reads TGTGCCGTACTAAGCGGACAGCATCATGGCTACACCTTC. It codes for CAVLSGQHHGYTF.

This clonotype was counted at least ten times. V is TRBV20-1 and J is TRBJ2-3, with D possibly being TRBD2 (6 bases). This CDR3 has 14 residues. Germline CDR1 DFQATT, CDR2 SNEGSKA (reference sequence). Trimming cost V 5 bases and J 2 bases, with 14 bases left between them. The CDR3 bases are TGCAGTGCTGACCGGGACTCATTCACAGATACGCAGTATTTT. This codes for CSADRDSFTDTQYF.

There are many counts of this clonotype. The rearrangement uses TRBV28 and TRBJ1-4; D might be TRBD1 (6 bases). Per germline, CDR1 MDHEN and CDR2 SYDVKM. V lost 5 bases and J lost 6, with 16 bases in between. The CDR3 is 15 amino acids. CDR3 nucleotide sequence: TGTGCCAGCAGTCCTGGGGGGCTTGAGGATGAAAAACTGTTTTTT. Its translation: CASSPGGLEDEKLFF. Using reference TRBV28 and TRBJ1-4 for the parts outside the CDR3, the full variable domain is DVKVTQSSRYLVKRTGEKVFLECVQDMDHENMFWYRQDPGLGLRLIYFSYDVKMKEKGDIPEGYSVSREKKERFSLILESASTNQTSMYLCASSPGGLEDEKLFFGSGTQLSVL.

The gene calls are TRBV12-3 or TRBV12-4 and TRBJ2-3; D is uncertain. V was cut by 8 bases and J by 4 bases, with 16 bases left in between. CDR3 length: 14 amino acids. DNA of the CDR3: TGTGCCAGCTGTGGGGTCGCGTTGGCAGATACGCAGTATTTT. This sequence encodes CASCGVALADTQYF.

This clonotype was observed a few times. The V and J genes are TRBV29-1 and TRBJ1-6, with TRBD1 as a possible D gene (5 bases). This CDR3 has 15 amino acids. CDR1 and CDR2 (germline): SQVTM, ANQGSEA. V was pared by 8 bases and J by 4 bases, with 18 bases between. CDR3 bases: TGCAGCCCTGGGACGGCGGTCGGGTATAATTCACCCCTCCACTTT. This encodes CSPGTAVGYNSPLHF.

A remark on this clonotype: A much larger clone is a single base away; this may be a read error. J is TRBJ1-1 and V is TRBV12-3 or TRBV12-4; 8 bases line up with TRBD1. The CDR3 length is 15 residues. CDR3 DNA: TGTGCCAGCAGTCCCCACAGGGGGGGAGACACTGAAGCTCTCTTT. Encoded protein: CASSPHRGGDTEALF.

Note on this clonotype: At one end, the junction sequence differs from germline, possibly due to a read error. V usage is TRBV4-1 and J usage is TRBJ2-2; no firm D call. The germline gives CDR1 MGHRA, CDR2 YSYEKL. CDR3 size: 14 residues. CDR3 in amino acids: CTSSQVRLSGELFF. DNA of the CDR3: TGCACCAGCAGCCAAGTCAGGCTATCCGGGGAGCTGTTTTTT.

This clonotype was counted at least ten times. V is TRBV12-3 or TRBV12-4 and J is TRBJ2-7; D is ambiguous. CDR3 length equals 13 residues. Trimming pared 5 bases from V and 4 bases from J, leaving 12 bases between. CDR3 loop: CASSRPEQYEQYF. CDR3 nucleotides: TGTGCCAGCAGTCGCCCGGAACAATACGAGCAGTACTTC.

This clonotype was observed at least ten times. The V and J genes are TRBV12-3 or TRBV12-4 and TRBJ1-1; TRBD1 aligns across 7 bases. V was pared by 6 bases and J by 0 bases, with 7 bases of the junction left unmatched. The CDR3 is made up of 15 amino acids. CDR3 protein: CASSPGQSMNTEAFF. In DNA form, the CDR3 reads TGTGCCAGCAGCCCGGGACAGTCCATGAACACTGAAGCTTTCTTT.